The present TCR beta chain was sequenced within a study of blood T cell repertoires in COVID-19. There are many counts of this clone. CDR1 and CDR2 (germline): LGHNA, YNFKEQ. V was shortened by 4 bases and J by 4 bases, with 14 bases between the two germline ends. CDR3 length: 14 residues. In the authors' methods: Reference gene primer amplification gave estimated nucleated cell counts. The method was immunoSEQ multiplex PCR; TCRdb's version includes in-frame clones alone and lacks a portion of them. The V and J calls and clone size are taken from that table; D and trimming were inferred from the DNA. The repertoire holds hundreds of thousands of clones, 83% seen once, with roughly 2.6% in the top ten.

The chain joins TRBV4-2 to TRBJ2-7, with D possibly TRBD2 on 5 matching bases. This clonotype was sampled from a woman aged 40-49 years with active or convalescent COVID-19. The sample was peripheral blood. CDR3 bases: TGTGCCAGCAGCCGGGAGAAGAATGAATACGAGCAGTACTTC. It yields the protein CASSREKNEYEQYF.